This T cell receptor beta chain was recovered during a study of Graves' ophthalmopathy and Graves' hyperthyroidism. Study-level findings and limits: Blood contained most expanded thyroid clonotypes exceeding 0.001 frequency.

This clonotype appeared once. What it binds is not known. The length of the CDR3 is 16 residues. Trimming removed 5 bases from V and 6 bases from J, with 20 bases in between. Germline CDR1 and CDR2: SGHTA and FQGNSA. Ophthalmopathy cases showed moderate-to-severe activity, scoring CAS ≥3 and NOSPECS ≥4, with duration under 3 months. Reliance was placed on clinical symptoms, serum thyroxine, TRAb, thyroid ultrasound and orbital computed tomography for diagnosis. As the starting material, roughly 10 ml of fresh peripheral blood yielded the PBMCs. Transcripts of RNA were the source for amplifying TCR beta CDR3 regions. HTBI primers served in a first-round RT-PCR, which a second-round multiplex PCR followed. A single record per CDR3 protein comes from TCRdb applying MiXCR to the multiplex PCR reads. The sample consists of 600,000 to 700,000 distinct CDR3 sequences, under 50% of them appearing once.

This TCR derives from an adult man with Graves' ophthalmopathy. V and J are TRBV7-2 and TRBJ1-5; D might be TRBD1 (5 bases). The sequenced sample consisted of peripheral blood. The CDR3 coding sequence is TGTGCCAGCAGCCAGTCGGCGGGGGGTGAAATTCAGCCCCAGCATTTT. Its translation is CASSQSAGGEIQPQHF. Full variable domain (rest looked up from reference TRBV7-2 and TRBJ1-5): GAGVSQSPSNKVTEKGKDVELRCDPISGHTALYWYRQSLGQGLEFLIYFQGNSAPDKSGLPSDRFSAERTGGSVSTLTIQRTQQEDSAVYLCASSQSAGGEIQPQHFGDGTRLSIL.